The next 23 T cell receptor beta chains were all read from a single sample in a study of T cell repertoires in cytomegalovirus infection. The antigens these receptors bind are not known. TCRdb re-analysed the reads in MiXCR, keeping a single row per CDR3 protein. The sample has just over 450,000 distinct CDR3 sequences, about two fifths seen once. This sample comprised cultured PBMCs, obtained from culture after CMV antigen stimulation. Receptors were obtained from a human donor in good health (CMV status not recorded). Some clones in this sample may be carry-over from other donors' samples.

The rearrangement joins TRBV7-2 to TRBJ1-4, with 8 bases lining up with TRBD1. In germline, CDR1 is SGHTA, CDR2 FQGNSA. The CDR3 loop spans 12 amino acids. Losses at the gene ends were 3 bases for V and 10 bases for J; bases not matched to a gene: 1. The chain's CDR3 is CASSLDRAKLFF. DNA of the CDR3: TGTGCCAGCAGCTTGGACAGGGCAAAACTGTTTTTT.

The rearrangement joins TRBV11-2 to TRBJ2-1; 8 nucleotides align to TRBD2. V lost 4 bases, J lost 7 bases, and 12 bases stayed unmatched. CDR1 is SGHAT, CDR2 FQNNGV, per germline. The CDR3 sequence is 16 residues long. The CDR3 reads CASSSGWRGARNEQFF. For the CDR3, the DNA is TGTGCCAGCAGCTCTGGCTGGCGGGGGGCCAGGAATGAGCAGTTCTTC. Drawing the rest from reference TRBV11-2 and TRBJ2-1, the complete variable domain is EAGVAQSPRYKIIEKRQSVAFWCNPISGHATLYWYQQILGQGPKLLIQFQNNGVVDDSQLPKDRFSAERLKGVDSTLKIQPAKLEDSAVYLCASSSGWRGARNEQFFGPGTRLTVL.

This clonotype appeared a few times. This sequence joins TRBV7-2 and TRBJ2-7; 7 nucleotides line up with TRBD2. Trimming cost V 5 bases and J 6 bases; bases outside gene matches: 10. There are 14 residues in the CDR3. The V gene's germline CDR1 is SGHTA and CDR2 FQGNSA. As DNA, the CDR3 is TGTGCCAGCAGCCAACTTGCGGGAGTTGGCGAGCAGTACTTC. It specifies CASSQLAGVGEQYF.

This chain links TRBV7-6 with TRBJ2-7, with 9 bases matching TRBD2. J gave up 3 bases and V 5 bases, and 17 bases lay outside the gene matches. There are 18 residues in the CDR3. Germline values: CDR1 SGHVS, CDR2 FNYEAQ. CDR3 in DNA: TGTGCCAGCAGCCACGGCAGGCGGGGAGCTAGCGGGGTCTACGAGCAGTACTTC. It translates to CASSHGRRGASGVYEQYF.

This chain uses TRBV20-1 with TRBJ2-3; 11 positions match TRBD2. CDR3 length equals 15 residues. Germline CDR1 is DFQATT and CDR2 is SNEGSKA (reference sequence). The CDR3 loop is CGLAGGLLSTDTQYF. In DNA, the CDR3 is TGCGGGCTAGCGGGGGGCCTTCTCAGCACAGATACGCAGTATTTT.

This clonotype has more than one count but fewer than ten. The chain carries TRBV27 and TRBJ2-1; 11 nucleotides align to TRBD2. V lost 6 bases and J lost 7; bases outside the gene matches: 8. The CDR3 is 15 residues long. Per germline, CDR1 MNHEY and CDR2 SMNVEV (reference sequence). CDR3 coding DNA: TGTGCCAGCAGCCACCTTAGCGGGGGGGTAAATGAGCAGTTCTTC. Protein sequence: CASSHLSGGVNEQFF.

CDR3 amino acids: CASSQGLATDYGYTF. In nucleotides, the CDR3 is TGTGCCAGCAGCCAAGGCCTAGCCACGGACTATGGCTACACCTTC. V gene TRBV3-1 combines with J gene TRBJ1-2; D remains ambiguous. V gave up 1 base and J gave up 3 bases, with 12 bases separating them. This CDR3 is 15 amino acids long. CDR1 and CDR2 from the germline V gene are LGHDT and YNNKEL (reference sequence).

This clonotype was seen a few times. The chain uses TRBV29-1 and TRBJ1-2; TRBD1 is a possible D gene (5 bases). Germline CDR1 SQVTM, CDR2 ANQGSEA. Deletions cut 4 bases from V and 3 bases from J, with 15 bases between. This CDR3 is 14 amino acids long. The CDR3 spells CSVAGGRDHYGYTF. CDR3 bases: TGCAGCGTTGCGGGCGGCAGGGATCACTATGGCTACACCTTC. Variable domain in full (rest from reference TRBV29-1 and TRBJ1-2): SAVISQKPSRDICQRGTSLTIQCQVDSQVTMMFWYRQQPGQSLTLIATANQGSEATYESGFVIDKFPISRPNLTFSTLTVSNMSPEDSSIYLCSVAGGRDHYGYTFGSGTRLTVV.

The chain is built from TRBV7-8 and TRBJ2-1; 13 bases are a match to TRBD2. The germline V gene encodes CDR1 SGHVS and CDR2 FQNEAQ. J was trimmed by 0 bases and V by 4 bases; bases with no gene match: 9. This CDR3 region has 19 residues. Here the CDR3 reads CASSSEGTSGIYSYNEQFF. DNA of the CDR3: TGTGCCAGCAGCTCTGAGGGGACTAGCGGGATATACTCCTACAATGAGCAGTTCTTC.

This sequence joins TRBV7-6 and TRBJ2-1, with unresolved D. This CDR3 region has 15 residues. The V end lost 5 bases, the J end lost 4 bases, and 15 bases lay between the germline ends. CDR1 and CDR2 from the germline V gene are SGHVS and FNYEAQ. The CDR3 loop reads CASSPEQESYNEQFF. In DNA form, the CDR3 reads TGTGCCAGCAGCCCTGAGCAGGAAAGTTACAATGAGCAGTTCTTC.

The chain employs TRBV5-4 and TRBJ2-5; D unresolved. V lost 3 bases to trimming and J lost 5 bases, with 11 bases between them. CDR3 length: 13 amino acids. Germline CDR1 is SGHNT and CDR2 is YYREEE (reference sequence). The CDR3 DNA sequence: TGTGCCAGCAGCTGGAAGAAATGGGAGACCCAGTACTTC. It codes for CASSWKKWETQYF.

This sequence joins TRBV19 and TRBJ2-1; 7 bases map to TRBD2. Germline assignment: CDR1 LNHDA and CDR2 SQIVND (reference sequence). Unmatched junction bases numbered 2, after V lost 3 bases and J lost 3 bases. This CDR3 region has 14 residues. Here the CDR3 DNA reads TGTGCCAGTAGTATGAGCGGGATCTACAATGAGCAGTTCTTC. Translation gives CASSMSGIYNEQFF.

This chain uses TRBV7-2 with TRBJ2-1; possible D gene TRBD2, 6 bases. The CDR3 extends over 17 amino acids. Trimming stripped 5 bases from V and 0 bases from J, with 17 bases between. CDR1 and CDR2 from the germline V gene are SGHTA and FQGNSA. The CDR3 DNA reads TGTGCCAGCAGCCCAACGTGGCGGGGTAGCTCCTACAATGAGCAGTTCTTC. Translating gives CASSPTWRGSSYNEQFF.

The V and J genes are TRBV15 and TRBJ1-2, with 7 bases that match TRBD1. The germline V gene encodes CDR1 LNHNV and CDR2 YYDKDF (reference sequence). J gave up 3 bases and V 5 bases, and 3 bases lay outside the gene matches. The CDR3 sequence is 13 residues long. The CDR3: CATSATGDYGYTF. Written as DNA, the CDR3 is TGTGCCACCAGCGCTACAGGGGACTATGGCTACACCTTC. The full variable domain, rest sourced from reference TRBV15 and TRBJ1-2, is DAMVIQNPRYQVTQFGKPVTLSCSQTLNHNVMYWYQQKSSQAPKLLFHYYDKDFNNEADTPDNFQSRRPNTSFCFLDIRSPGLGDTAMYLCATSATGDYGYTFGSGTRLTVV.

This clonotype was counted between two and nine times. This chain connects TRBV7-2 to TRBJ2-7; 14 bases are a match to TRBD2. CDR3 length equals 16 residues. Germline trimming cut 1 base from V and 7 bases from J; bases unmatched to any gene: 6. Germline CDR1 is SGHTA and CDR2 is FQGNSA. The DNA of the CDR3 is TGTGCCAGCAGCTTAGAGGTCGGGACTAGCGGGAGAGAGCAGTACTTC. It codes for CASSLEVGTSGREQYF.

The CDR3 nucleotides are TGTGCCAGTAGCCGAGGAGGGAAATGGGGCTCTGGAAACACCATATATTTT. This encodes CASSRGGKWGSGNTIYF. The gene calls are TRBV19 and TRBJ1-3; D not resolved. This CDR3 is built from 17 residues. Germline V gene data show CDR1 as LNHDA and CDR2 as SQIVND (reference sequence). The germline V and J ends were trimmed by 6 bases and 0 bases, with 18 bases remaining between them.

The chain links TRBV6-5 to TRBJ2-6; D might be TRBD1 or TRBD2, each matching 5 bases. CDR3 length: 18 residues. Germline V gene lookup returns CDR1 MNHEY and CDR2 SVGAGI. V was shortened by 5 bases and J by 0 bases, with 17 bases between the two germline ends. CDR3 DNA sequence: TGTGCCAGCAGTACCCACGGGACCTCCCTCTCTGGGGCCAACGTCCTGACTTTC. This gives the protein CASSTHGTSLSGANVLTF.

The chain employs TRBV12-3 or TRBV12-4 and TRBJ2-2, with D possibly being TRBD1 or TRBD2 (5 bases each). Between the trimmed V and J ends, which lost 3 bases and 5 bases, there was a span of 13 bases. CDR3 length equals 15 residues. CDR3 in amino acids: CASSLGPRGTGELFF. The CDR3 bases are TGTGCCAGCAGTTTGGGCCCGAGGGGTACCGGGGAGCTGTTTTTT.

The J gene is TRBJ2-4, the V gene TRBV7-2; D remains ambiguous. V lost 1 base to trimming and J lost 9 bases, with 10 bases between them. This CDR3 has 13 residues. Germline V gene sequence: CDR1 SGHTA, CDR2 FQGNSA. In nucleotides, the CDR3 is TGTGCCAGCAGCTTAGGGCTAGTGAGCATTCAGTACTTC. This gives the protein CASSLGLVSIQYF.

This clonotype was seen more than once but under ten times. J is TRBJ2-5 and V is TRBV7-2; the match to TRBD2 covers 7 bases. The J segment lost 1 base and the V segment lost 5 bases, leaving 4 bases of the junction unmatched. CDR3 length: 14 residues. Germline V gene data show CDR1 as SGHTA and CDR2 as FQGNSA. The CDR3 protein is CASSGSGVQETQYF. CDR3 DNA: TGTGCCAGCAGCGGAAGCGGGGTCCAAGAGACCCAGTACTTC.

V is TRBV27 and J is TRBJ2-1; weak D call: TRBD1 (5 bases). V shed 5 bases and J shed 0 bases, with 14 bases lying between them. The germline gives CDR1 MNHEY, CDR2 SMNVEV (reference sequence). This CDR3 is built from 16 residues. CDR3 amino acids: CASSPRGSSSYNEQFF. The CDR3 nucleotides are TGTGCCAGCAGTCCTAGGGGCTCGAGCTCCTACAATGAGCAGTTCTTC.

Here the CDR3 DNA reads TGTGCCAGCAGCTTAGAAATACCCCAGGGGGGCCAAGAGACCCAGTACTTC. Amino acid sequence: CASSLEIPQGGQETQYF. This chain connects TRBV11-2 to TRBJ2-5; D may be TRBD1 (7 bases). The length of the CDR3 is 17 residues. Germline V CDR1 and CDR2: SGHAT, FQNNGV. The V end lost 0 bases, the J end lost 1 base, and 15 bases lay between the germline ends.

The V gene is TRBV6-2 or TRBV6-3, the J gene TRBJ1-5, with no clear D. Trimming removed 2 bases at V and 4 bases at J, with 9 bases between. CDR1 is MNHEY and CDR2 is SVGEGT in the germline V gene. The CDR3 loop spans 14 amino acids. DNA of the CDR3: TGTGCCAGCAGTTACATTGGGCAGAATCAGCCCCAGCATTTT. Its protein is CASSYIGQNQPQHF.